These T cell receptor beta chains were read from a single sample in a study of tumor-infiltrating lymphocytes in primary liver carcinoma. TCRdb redid the calling of the multiplex PCR reads with MiXCR, one entry per CDR3 protein. The sample has about 210,000 distinct CDR3 sequences; roughly 61% are singletons. Sequenced material: peripheral blood. The receptor source for this set is a woman aged 55-69 years with primary liver carcinoma and hepatitis B virus infection. Both conserved end residues are part of each CDR3. The D gene is left open where the match is weak. Size values are once, few and many counts, or a class for expanded clones, and some rows have none.

d_gene	v_gene	j_gene	abundance	CDR3nt	CDR3aa
NA	TRBV11-2	TRBJ2-7	NA	TGTGCCAGCAGCCTAGATAGACGGGGCCCTGTATTAGGGGAATACGAGCAGTACTTC	CASSLDRRGPVLGEYEQYF
NA	TRBV11-2	TRBJ1-1	NA	TGTGCCAGCAGCTTCACCAAGGGCGGGGAACCTTTCTTT	CASSFTKGGEPFF
NA	TRBV11-2	TRBJ2-7	many	TGTGCCAGCAGCTTAGGTGGGGACGGGGCCTACGAGCAGTACTTC	CASSLGGDGAYEQYF
NA	TRBV28	TRBJ2-1	NA	TGTGCCAGCAGTTTAGGGTTGGGTAGTGCTAACAATGAGCAGTTCTTC	CASSLGLGSANNEQFF
NA	TRBV11-2	TRBJ2-7	NA	TGCGCCAGCAGCTTAGCACGGAGTGCCTACGAGCAGTACTTC	CASSLARSAYEQYF
TRBD2	TRBV7-9	TRBJ2-5	NA	TGTGCCAGCAGCTTGGGTCTAGCGGGAGGTGAAGAGACCCAGTACTTC	CASSLGLAGGEETQYF
TRBD1	TRBV11-1	TRBJ2-1	medium-sized	TGTGCCAGCAGCTTAGTGACAGGGACCCATGAGCAGTTCTTC	CASSLVTGTHEQFF
NA	TRBV5-4	TRBJ2-6	few	TGTGCCAGCAGCTTGTTGGGGGCTGGGGCCAACGTCCTGACTTTC	CASSLLGAGANVLTF
NA	TRBV11-2	TRBJ2-7	NA	TGTGCCACCAGCTTAGAAGGAGGACCTGCGGGGGAGCAGTACTTC	CATSLEGGPAGEQYF
NA	TRBV20-1	TRBJ2-1	NA	TGCAGTGCTAATTGGTGGAATGAGCAGTTCTTC	CSANWWNEQFF
TRBD2	TRBV6-6	TRBJ2-7	many	TGTGCCAGCAGTTACCCGACTAGCGGAGGATCCTACGAGCAGTACTTC	CASSYPTSGGSYEQYF
TRBD2	TRBV7-9	TRBJ2-1	NA	TGTGCCAGCAGCGCGGGACTAGCGGTATACAATGGGCAGCTCTTC	CASSAGLAVYNGQLF
TRBD2	TRBV11-2	TRBJ2-3	medium-sized	TGTGCCAGCAGCATCCCGACTAGCGGCCTGGTAGGGACGCAGTATTTT	CASSIPTSGLVGTQYF
NA	TRBV11-2	TRBJ2-5	NA	TGCGCCAGCAGCTTTGGAGACAGTGCAGAGACCCAGTACTTC	CASSFGDSAETQYF
TRBD2	TRBV29-1	TRBJ2-1	NA	TGCAGCGTTGATTATACTAGCGGGAGTTTTGCCTACAATGGGCAGTTCTTC	CSVDYTSGSFAYNGQFF
NA	TRBV5-6	TRBJ1-1	NA	TGTGCCAGCAGCTTAGTACACCCTTCGGGCTGGACTGAAGCTTTCTTT	CASSLVHPSGWTEAFF
NA	TRBV11-2	TRBJ1-2	NA	TGTGCCAGCAGCTGTGGGTGGCTGGGCTATGCCTACACCTTC	CASSCGWLGYAYTF
TRBD2	TRBV20-1	TRBJ2-5	NA	TGCAGTGCTACCCCGATGGTAGCGGGAGGGGAGCAAGAGACCCAGTACTTC	CSATPMVAGGEQETQYF
NA	TRBV10-1	TRBJ1-1	few	TGCGCCAGCAGTGAGGGAGCAGGTTCCGGCTTGGCTTTCTTT	CASSEGAGSGLAFF
NA	TRBV28	TRBJ2-4	NA	TGTGCCAGCAGTTCCTCACTAGTGGGAGGCAAAAACATTCAGTACTTC	CASSSSLVGGKNIQYF
TRBD1	TRBV11-2	TRBJ2-5	NA	TGCGCCAGCAGCAGACCTACAGGGGCCACCATGGGGGAGACCCAGTACTTC	CASSRPTGATMGETQYF
NA	TRBV6-2/TRBV6-3	TRBJ2-5	NA	TGTGCCAACCTCACCCCGGGACTGGCCACGAAGACCCAGTACTTC	CANLTPGLATKTQYF
NA	TRBV11-3	TRBJ2-6	NA	TGTGCCAGCAGCTTATCAGGGGCCAACGTCCAGACTTTC	CASSLSGANVQTF
TRBD1	TRBV29-1	TRBJ2-3	many	TGCAGCGTTGGGGTAACAGGGGCTAGCACAGATACGCAGTATTTT	CSVGVTGASTDTQYF
TRBD2	TRBV12-3/TRBV12-4	TRBJ2-1	NA	TGTGCCAGCAGCCTGGGACTAGCGATCCACAATGCGCTGTTCTTC	CASSLGLAIHNALFF
NA	TRBV10-3	TRBJ1-1	NA	TGTGCCATATGGGCCCCCGGGGAGGGCACTGAAGCTTTCTTT	CAIWAPGEGTEAFF
NA	TRBV11-2	TRBJ2-1	NA	TGTGTCAGCAGCTTAATGCGGGAATGGGGTGAGCAGTTCTTC	CVSSLMREWGEQFF
TRBD2	TRBV7-3	TRBJ2-1	NA	TGTACCAGCAGCTTAGAGGGGACTAGCGGGAGGAATGAGCAGTTCTTC	CTSSLEGTSGRNEQFF
TRBD2	TRBV11-1	TRBJ2-1	NA	TGTGCCAGCAACTCACTAGCGGGAGGGTCGAGTGAGCAGTTCTTC	CASNSLAGGSSEQFF
NA	TRBV11-3	TRBJ2-1	NA	TGTACCAGCAGCTTAGGTGGCCTACTACCGGGGGAGCAGTTCTTC	CTSSLGGLLPGEQFF
NA	TRBV11-2	TRBJ2-2	NA	TGTGTCAGGAGCTTAGGAACTAGAAGAACCGGGGAGCTGTTTTTT	CVRSLGTRRTGELFF
TRBD1	TRBV29-1	TRBJ1-1	NA	TGCAGCGGGCTGACAGGGGGTGGCAGTGAAGCTTTCTTT	CSGLTGGGSEAFF
TRBD2	TRBV11-2	TRBJ2-1	NA	TGTACCAGCAGCTTAGGTCTGGTAGCGGGAGGACCGAATGACCAGTTCTTC	CTSSLGLVAGGPNDQFF
NA	TRBV5-1	TRBJ2-1	NA	TGCGCCAGCAACCAAACCGACAGGGAGGGGAATGAGCGGTTCTTC	CASNQTDREGNERFF
NA	TRBV28	TRBJ1-5	few	TGTGCCAGCAGTTTAACGACTAGTAGGTGGCCCCAGCATTTT	CASSLTTSRWPQHF
NA	TRBV11-2	TRBJ2-3	NA	TGTGCCAGCAGCCCCTGTTCTGATACGCAGTATTTT	CASSPCSDTQYF
TRBD1	TRBV19	TRBJ1-1	NA	TGTGCCAGTATCCCGACAGGGAGGACTGAAGCTTTCTTT	CASIPTGRTEAFF
NA	TRBV11-2	TRBJ1-2	NA	TGTGTCAACAGCTTAGGGATTCGGGGGACTACCTTCGGCTACACCTTC	CVNSLGIRGTTFGYTF
NA	TRBV11-1	TRBJ2-7	medium-sized	TGTGCCAGCAGCTCCGGACCTGTACTGTACTTC	CASSSGPVLYF
TRBD2	TRBV7-8	TRBJ2-2	NA	TGTGCCAGCAGTCGAATAGCGGGAACCGGGGAGCTGTTTTTT	CASSRIAGTGELFF
TRBD2	TRBV5-6	TRBJ2-1	NA	TGTGCCAGCATCCAGGGGACTAGCGGGAGGAATGAGCAGTTCTTC	CASIQGTSGRNEQFF
TRBD2	TRBV28	TRBJ2-1	NA	TGTGCCAGCAGTTTGAGGCGGGAGGGGAATAATGAGCAGTTCTTC	CASSLRREGNNEQFF
NA	TRBV4-1	TRBJ1-5	NA	TGCGCCAGCAGCCTAGAGGGGAACCGGTCCCCCCAACATTTT	CASSLEGNRSPQHF
NA	TRBV11-2	TRBJ2-7	NA	TGTGCCTGTAGCTTAGACACTAGTTCCTACGAGAAGTACTTC	CACSLDTSSYEKYF
NA	TRBV5-1	TRBJ2-2	many	TGCGCCAGCAGCTTGGGGCATGGTCAGGTTTCCGGGGAGCTGTTTTTT	CASSLGHGQVSGELFF
NA	TRBV11-2	TRBJ1-6	NA	TGTGCCAGCGGCCTACGACAGGTTCCACCCCTCCACTTT	CASGLRQVPPLHF
NA	TRBV7-9	TRBJ2-2	few	TGTGCCAGCAGCCTTCTCGCTGCGAACACCGGGGAGCTGTTTTTT	CASSLLAANTGELFF
NA	TRBV11-2	TRBJ2-3	NA	TGTGCCAGCAGCTTAGTTCACTGGAAGGGAAACACAGATACGCTGTATTTT	CASSLVHWKGNTDTLYF